This entry lists 17 T cell receptor beta chains sequenced from one sample in a study of TIL therapy for anti-PD-1-resistant metastatic lung cancer. The libraries were made with immunoSEQ v3. Using immunoSEQ multiplex PCR, the repertoire was profiled, and TCRdb retains in-frame clones only, with some absent. Counted here are around 100,000 clones, about 71% occurring once; the ten biggest clones make up around 9.9%. As to time point: pre-treatment sample, taken before nivolumab and TIL therapy. Pleural nodules or supraclavicular lymph nodes made up most of the excised metastases sampled. The material sequenced was tumor tissue, taken at baseline. The receptors were gathered from a person between 25 and 79 years old with non-small cell lung cancer.

Comment on this clone: Other DNA sequences of this sample code for an identical CDR3. The CDR3 spells CASSQTSGGGTDTQYF. DNA for the CDR3: TGCGCCAGCAGCCAAACTAGCGGGGGGGGCACAGATACGCAGTATTTT. This chain uses TRBV4-3 with TRBJ2-3, with 13 bases aligning to TRBD2. The CDR3 consists of 16 residues. Germline CDR1 is LGHNA and CDR2 is YSLEER. V gave up 2 bases and J gave up 1 base; unmatched junction bases: 0.

This clone was seen a few times. The J gene is TRBJ2-5, the V gene TRBV18, with a weak D call TRBD1 (5 bases). V was shortened by 0 bases and J by 5 bases, with 10 bases between the two germline ends. Germline loops: CDR1 KGHSH, CDR2 LQKENI. This CDR3 contains 14 residues. CDR3 coding DNA: TGTGCCAGCTCACCACCGTGGGGCAGGGAGACCCAGTACTTC. Its translation: CASSPPWGRETQYF.

The J gene is TRBJ1-2, the V gene TRBV30; D unclear. This CDR3 is built from 14 residues. Germline lookup yields CDR1 GTSNPN and CDR2 SVGIG (reference sequence). Trimming pared 7 bases from V and 5 bases from J, leaving 20 bases between. The CDR3, as DNA: TGTGCCTCTTATTGGACCTGGTTAGGTTATGGCTACACCTTC. It is translated as CASYWTWLGYGYTF.

The rearrangement links TRBV7-2 to TRBJ1-2, with a tentative D call TRBD1 (5 bases). The CDR3 spans 14 residues. Germline V lookup: CDR1 SGHTA, CDR2 FQGNSA. V dropped 3 bases and J dropped 6 bases, with 14 bases sitting between them. In DNA, the CDR3 is TGTGCCAGCAGCTTCCTGGGACGGCGTGATGGCTACACCTTC. Protein sequence: CASSFLGRRDGYTF.

This clone was detected a few times. The rearrangement links TRBV19 to TRBJ2-7; D is unresolved. This CDR3 is 15 amino acids long. The germline CDR1 and CDR2 sequences are LNHDA and SQIVND (reference sequence). Trimming left V 0 bases short and J 0 bases short, with 9 bases between. CDR3 amino acids: CASSIEVHASYEQYF. Written as DNA, the CDR3 is TGTGCCAGTAGTATAGAGGTTCACGCCTCCTACGAGCAGTACTTC.

The chain employs TRBV19 and TRBJ2-7; TRBD1 agrees at 8 bases. The CDR3 has 15 amino acids. The V gene's germline CDR1 is LNHDA and CDR2 SQIVND (reference sequence). Trimming at V came to 4 bases and at J to 6 bases, leaving 11 bases not matched to a gene. The CDR3, as DNA: TGTGCCAGTAGTACCCCGACAGGGGCCCCTTTCGAGCAGTACTTC. Its translation is CASSTPTGAPFEQYF.

The chain couples TRBV4-1 to TRBJ2-5, with 8 bases aligning to TRBD1. V shed 4 bases, J shed 4 bases, and the junction held 11 bases outside the gene matches. Germline assignment: CDR1 MGHRA and CDR2 YSYEKL. CDR3 length: 16 residues. CDR3 in DNA: TGCGCCAGCAGCCTTACCGGACAGGGCGTACGAGAGACCCAGTACTTC. It specifies CASSLTGQGVRETQYF.

A few counts support this clone. The rearrangement joins TRBV4-1 to TRBJ2-1, with TRBD2 matching 14 bases. J gave up 7 bases and V 1 base, and 9 bases lay outside the gene matches. The CDR3 totals 18 residues. Germline values: CDR1 MGHRA, CDR2 YSYEKL. The CDR3 spells CASSQGLTSGGARNEQFF. The CDR3 nucleotides are TGCGCCAGCAGCCAAGGCCTGACTAGCGGGGGGGCGCGTAATGAGCAGTTCTTC.

V usage is TRBV5-4 and J usage is TRBJ1-3; TRBD1 is a possible D gene (5 bases). The germline gives CDR1 SGHNT, CDR2 YYREEE (reference sequence). Trimming removed 0 bases from V and 0 bases from J, with 13 bases in between. The CDR3 totals 17 residues. The DNA for the CDR3 is TGTGCCAGCAGCTTGGTTGGGGGGGGGTACTCTGGAAACACCATATATTTT. Protein product: CASSLVGGGYSGNTIYF.

J is TRBJ2-7 and V is TRBV20-1; no definite D call. This CDR3 has 11 amino acids. Trimming stripped 4 bases from V and 7 bases from J, with 11 bases between. Looked up from germline, CDR1 is DFQATT and CDR2 is SNEGSKA (reference sequence). The CDR3 protein is CSATTAWEQYF. In DNA form, the CDR3 reads TGCAGTGCTACCACCGCCTGGGAGCAGTACTTC.

As concerns this clone: Other DNA sequences in the sample encode the same CDR3. The chain carries TRBV18 and TRBJ1-2; D unresolved. Trimming left V 3 bases short and J 2 bases short, with 10 bases between. This CDR3 is built from 14 residues. CDR1 is KGHSH and CDR2 is LQKENI in the germline V gene. CDR3 nucleotides: TGTGCCAGCTCACCCGTGGGGAGAAACTATGGCTACACCTTC. This gives the protein CASSPVGRNYGYTF.

This chain's CDR3 is CASTNTGGYGNTIYF. CDR3 in DNA: TGTGCCAGCACGAATACAGGGGGCTATGGAAACACCATATATTTT. This chain connects TRBV6-6 to TRBJ1-3; 9 bases fit TRBD1. Germline lookup yields CDR1 MNHNY and CDR2 SVGAGI (reference sequence). The CDR3 is 15 amino acids. The V gene end was trimmed by 7 bases and the J gene end by 3 bases; junction bases not matched to a gene: 7.

The chain joins TRBV27 to TRBJ1-5; perhaps TRBD1 as D (5 bases). Trimming took off 1 base at V and 7 bases at J, with 11 bases between the two ends. This CDR3 comprises 14 residues. In germline, CDR1 is MNHEY, CDR2 SMNVEV (reference sequence). The CDR3 here is CASSLFFEGQPQHF. CDR3 nucleotides: TGTGCCAGCAGTTTATTTTTTGAGGGGCAGCCCCAGCATTTT.

The chain links TRBV19 to TRBJ1-2; the D gene is possibly TRBD1 (5 bases). V lost 5 bases and J 4 bases, leaving 11 bases between the germline ends. The CDR3 sequence is 13 residues long. The germline CDR1 and CDR2 sequences are LNHDA and SQIVND (reference sequence). Here the CDR3 DNA reads TGTGCCAGTAGTGTCCAGGGAGGCTATGGCTACACCTTC. It encodes CASSVQGGYGYTF.

The V gene is TRBV12-3 or TRBV12-4, the J gene TRBJ2-1; no clear D gene. This CDR3 comprises 12 residues. The V end lost 2 bases, the J end lost 7 bases, and 6 bases lay between the germline ends. CDR3 sequence (DNA): TGTGCCAGCAGTTTAAGCGAGAATGAGCAGTTCTTC. Its translation: CASSLSENEQFF.

The rearrangement links TRBV6-5 to TRBJ1-1; D perhaps matches TRBD1 (5 bases). Germline V gene data show CDR1 as MNHEY and CDR2 as SVGAGI. This CDR3 contains 15 residues. The V and J ends lost 2 bases and 3 bases respectively, with 13 bases between them. This CDR3 reads CASSYGGRADTEAFF. The DNA for the CDR3 is TGTGCCAGCAGTTACGGCGGCAGGGCGGACACTGAAGCTTTCTTT.

Only one count was recorded for this clone. The chain recombines TRBV7-2 with TRBJ2-3; D gene ambiguous. The CDR3 is 14 residues long. V shed 2 bases and J shed 2 bases, with 8 bases lying between them. CDR1 is SGHTA and CDR2 is FQGNSA in the germline V gene. CDR3 region: CASSLNLITDTQYF. For the CDR3, the DNA is TGTGCCAGCAGCTTAAACCTAATCACAGATACGCAGTATTTT.